A selection of T cell receptor beta chains follows, all from one sample in a study of Graves' ophthalmopathy and Graves' hyperthyroidism. MiXCR, run by TCRdb on the multiplex PCR reads, gives a single entry per CDR3 protein. Among hundreds of thousands of distinct CDR3 sequences listed, over 40% were seen once. Sequencing was performed on peripheral blood. Receptors originate from an adult man with Graves' ophthalmopathy. CDR3s include the opening cysteine and the closing phenylalanine or tryptophan. Fields, in order: D gene, clone size, J gene, V gene, CDR3 protein, CDR3 DNA. A D gene is named only where the DNA matches it firmly. Only some rows state a clone size, as once, few, many or a class for expanded clones.

D: TRBD1
size: -
J: TRBJ1-4
V: TRBV20-1
CDR3: CSATGQGASNEKLFF
DNA: TGCAGTGCCACGGGACAGGGGGCGAGTAATGAAAAACTGTTTTTT

D: -
size: many
J: TRBJ2-6
V: TRBV19
CDR3: CASSMGDGANVLTF
DNA: TGTGCCAGTAGTATGGGGGATGGGGCCAACGTCCTGACTTTC

D: -
size: many
J: TRBJ1-1
V: TRBV7-3
CDR3: CASSPVGVSTEAFF
DNA: TGTGCCAGCAGCCCCGTAGGGGTGAGCACTGAAGCTTTCTTT

D: -
size: many
J: TRBJ1-1
V: TRBV11-3
CDR3: CASSLSDRQGEAFF
DNA: TGTGCCAGCAGCTTATCTGACAGGCAGGGGGAAGCTTTCTTT

D: -
size: -
J: TRBJ1-1
V: TRBV6-5
CDR3: CASILTLTGGETEAFF
DNA: TGTGCCAGCATCCTCACCCTGACGGGGGGTGAGACTGAAGCTTTCTTT

D: -
size: many
J: TRBJ2-7
V: TRBV4-2
CDR3: CASSQDRGGLYEQYF
DNA: TGTGCCAGCAGCCAAGATCGAGGGGGGCTCTACGAGCAGTACTTC

D: TRBD1
size: -
J: TRBJ1-6
V: TRBV7-9
CDR3: CASSGGQANSLLHF
DNA: TGTGCCAGCAGCGGGGGACAGGCCAATTCACTCCTCCACTTT

D: TRBD1
size: -
J: TRBJ1-5
V: TRBV7-9
CDR3: CASSYSGGQGWYWDQPQHF
DNA: TGTGCCAGCAGTTACTCGGGGGGACAGGGTTGGTACTGGGATCAGCCCCAGCATTTT

D: TRBD1
size: -
J: TRBJ2-5
V: TRBV24-1
CDR3: CATSDTPPGQGVSETQYF
DNA: TGTGCCACCAGTGACACCCCCCCGGGACAGGGCGTAAGCGAGACCCAGTACTTC

D: -
size: few
J: TRBJ1-6
V: TRBV10-1
CDR3: CASRDTYNSPLHF
DNA: TGCGCCAGCAGGGACACCTATAATTCACCCCTCCACTTT

D: -
size: many
J: TRBJ1-1
V: TRBV6-5
CDR3: CASGDGTEAFF
DNA: TGTGCCAGCGGAGATGGCACTGAAGCTTTCTTT

D: -
size: few
J: TRBJ2-1
V: TRBV6-5
CDR3: CASISAQRLASNEQFF
DNA: TGTGCCAGCATCAGCGCCCAGCGGTTAGCTAGCAATGAGCAGTTCTTC

D: TRBD1
size: -
J: TRBJ2-7
V: TRBV5-1
CDR3: CASSLAADRGYEQYF
DNA: TGCGCCAGCAGCTTGGCCGCTGACAGGGGCTACGAGCAGTACTTC

D: -
size: many
J: TRBJ1-6
V: TRBV12-3/TRBV12-4
CDR3: CASRPEGFDSPLHF
DNA: TGTGCCAGCCGCCCCGAGGGGTTCGATTCACCCCTCCACTTT

D: TRBD1
size: many
J: TRBJ1-4
V: TRBV19
CDR3: CASRRTGGNEKLFF
DNA: TGTGCCAGTAGGAGGACAGGGGGTAATGAAAAACTGTTTTTT

D: TRBD1
size: many
J: TRBJ1-1
V: TRBV2
CDR3: CASSVNRGRAFF
DNA: TGTGCCAGCAGTGTAAACAGGGGGAGAGCTTTCTTT

D: -
size: -
J: TRBJ2-1
V: TRBV25-1
CDR3: CASSESRRYNEQFF
DNA: TGTGCCAGCAGTGAGTCTAGGCGGTACAATGAGCAGTTCTTC

D: -
size: many
J: TRBJ1-1
V: TRBV7-9
CDR3: CASSSQGLVTEAFF
DNA: TGTGCCAGCAGCTCCCAAGGGCTCGTCACTGAAGCTTTCTTT

D: TRBD1
size: many
J: TRBJ1-5
V: TRBV2
CDR3: CASSTSGGYQPQHF
DNA: TGTGCCAGCAGTACCTCAGGGGGTTATCAGCCCCAGCATTTT

D: -
size: many
J: TRBJ1-1
V: TRBV7-9
CDR3: CASSPLGDPNTEAFF
DNA: TGTGCCAGCAGTCCCCTGGGGGATCCCAACACTGAAGCTTTCTTT

D: TRBD1
size: -
J: TRBJ2-7
V: TRBV15
CDR3: CATSSPGQGEQYF
DNA: TGTGCCACCAGCAGTCCGGGACAGGGCGAGCAGTACTTC

D: -
size: -
J: TRBJ2-2
V: TRBV5-1
CDR3: CASSRAGGAGTGELFF
DNA: TGCGCCAGCAGCAGGGCTGGGGGCGCTGGGACCGGGGAGCTGTTTTTT

D: -
size: -
J: TRBJ1-2
V: TRBV5-6
CDR3: CASSLDAHNYGHTF
DNA: TGTGCCAGCAGCTTGGACGCACATAACTATGGCCACACCTTC

D: -
size: many
J: TRBJ2-6
V: TRBV10-2
CDR3: CASSEEAPGANVLTF
DNA: TGCGCCAGCAGTGAGGAGGCGCCTGGGGCCAACGTCCTGACTTTC

D: TRBD2
size: -
J: TRBJ2-5
V: TRBV19
CDR3: CASSTGTSGMGETQYF
DNA: TGTGCCAGTAGTACAGGGACTAGCGGGATGGGAGAGACCCAGTACTTC

D: -
size: many
J: TRBJ2-7
V: TRBV7-9
CDR3: CASSLGGVTYEQYF
DNA: TGTGCCAGCAGCTTAGGCGGAGTAACCTACGAGCAGTACTTC

D: TRBD1
size: many
J: TRBJ2-7
V: TRBV11-3
CDR3: CASSLGQEGYEQYF
DNA: TGTGCCAGCAGCCTGGGACAGGAAGGCTACGAGCAGTACTTC

D: -
size: -
J: TRBJ2-7
V: TRBV5-1
CDR3: CASSLALGQETYEQYF
DNA: TGCGCCAGCAGCTTGGCCTTGGGGCAGGAGACCTACGAGCAGTACTTC

D: -
size: -
J: TRBJ2-2
V: TRBV9
CDR3: CASSVGFYANTGELFF
DNA: TGTGCCAGCAGCGTAGGGTTCTACGCGAACACCGGGGAGCTGTTTTTT

D: -
size: -
J: TRBJ1-5
V: TRBV5-4
CDR3: CASSLAPYQPQHF
DNA: TGTGCCAGCAGCTTGGCCCCTTATCAGCCCCAGCATTTT

D: TRBD1
size: -
J: TRBJ1-5
V: TRBV5-1
CDR3: CASSLAGGLVQHF
DNA: TGCGCCAGCAGCTTGGCAGGGGGCTTGGTCCAGCATTTT

D: TRBD2
size: few
J: TRBJ2-3
V: TRBV7-9
CDR3: CASSSLAGLGDTQYF
DNA: TGTGCCAGCAGCTCCTTAGCGGGTCTCGGTGATACGCAGTATTTT

D: TRBD1
size: -
J: TRBJ2-5
V: TRBV20-1
CDR3: CSARPGQGRETQYF
DNA: TGCAGTGCTCGCCCCGGACAGGGGAGAGAGACCCAGTACTTC

D: -
size: -
J: TRBJ2-2
V: TRBV6-1
CDR3: CASSEATDTGELFF
DNA: TGTGCCAGCAGTGAAGCAACAGACACCGGGGAGCTGTTTTTT

D: TRBD1
size: -
J: TRBJ1-6
V: TRBV10-3
CDR3: CAISALQGGSSPLHF
DNA: TGTGCCATCAGTGCCCTGCAGGGGGGATCTTCACCCCTCCACTTT

D: -
size: few
J: TRBJ2-5
V: TRBV27
CDR3: CASSSGWTETQYF
DNA: TGTGCCAGCAGCTCTGGGTGGACAGAGACCCAGTACTTC

D: -
size: -
J: TRBJ1-6
V: TRBV9
CDR3: CAGSAGLGVGDSPLHF
DNA: TGTGCCGGCAGCGCCGGACTAGGGGTTGGTGATTCACCCCTCCACTTT

D: -
size: -
J: TRBJ2-6
V: TRBV29-1
CDR3: CSANVLTF
DNA: TGCAGCGCCAACGTCCTGACTTTC

D: TRBD2
size: -
J: TRBJ2-3
V: TRBV3-1
CDR3: CASSRRGGADTQYF
DNA: TGTGCCAGCAGCCGTCGGGGGGGCGCAGATACGCAGTATTTT

D: -
size: many
J: TRBJ1-4
V: TRBV2
CDR3: CASSDEKLFF
DNA: TGTGCCAGCAGTGATGAAAAACTGTTTTTT

D: TRBD2
size: many
J: TRBJ2-2
V: TRBV25-1
CDR3: CASSGRHPRGSRLNTGELFF
DNA: TGTGCCAGCAGTGGCCGCCACCCCCGCGGGAGTCGGCTTAACACCGGGGAGCTGTTTTTT

D: -
size: -
J: TRBJ2-2
V: TRBV12-3/TRBV12-4
CDR3: CASSTLGSRGELFF
DNA: TGTGCCAGCAGCACGCTGGGGAGCAGGGGGGAGCTGTTTTTT

D: -
size: -
J: TRBJ1-2
V: TRBV9
CDR3: CASSQDTAIGYGYTF
DNA: TGTGCCAGCAGCCAAGATACCGCGATCGGCTATGGCTACACCTTC

D: TRBD2
size: few
J: TRBJ2-7
V: TRBV5-1
CDR3: CASSLISGRAHEQYF
DNA: TGCGCCAGCAGCTTGATAAGCGGGAGGGCCCACGAGCAGTACTTC

D: -
size: many
J: TRBJ2-5
V: TRBV6-1
CDR3: CARGRVVETQYF
DNA: TGTGCCAGGGGCAGGGTCGTTGAGACCCAGTACTTC

D: -
size: many
J: TRBJ2-7
V: TRBV20-1
CDR3: CSASPDPSYEQYF
DNA: TGCAGTGCTAGTCCGGATCCCTCCTACGAGCAGTACTTC

D: TRBD1
size: -
J: TRBJ2-2
V: TRBV7-9
CDR3: CASSQDPATGGWNGELFF
DNA: TGCGCCAGCAGCCAAGATCCGGCGACAGGGGGATGGAACGGGGAGCTGTTTTTT